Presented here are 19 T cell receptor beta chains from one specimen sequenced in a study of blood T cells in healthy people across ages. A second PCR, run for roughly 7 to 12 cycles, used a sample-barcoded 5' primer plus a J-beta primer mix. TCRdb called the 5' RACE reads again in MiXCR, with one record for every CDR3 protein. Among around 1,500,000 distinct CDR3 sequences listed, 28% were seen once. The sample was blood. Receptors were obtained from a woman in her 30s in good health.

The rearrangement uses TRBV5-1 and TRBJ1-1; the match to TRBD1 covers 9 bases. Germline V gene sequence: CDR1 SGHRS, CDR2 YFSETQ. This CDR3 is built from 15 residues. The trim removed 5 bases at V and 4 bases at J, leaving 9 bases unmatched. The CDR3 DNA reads TGCGCCAGCAGGGACGGACAGGGGACGTTCACTGAAGCTTTCTTT. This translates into CASRDGQGTFTEAFF. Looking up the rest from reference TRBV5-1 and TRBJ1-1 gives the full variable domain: KAGVTQTPRYLIKTRGQQVTLSCSPISGHRSVSWYQQTPGQGLQFLFEYFSETQRNKGNFPGRFSGRQFSNSRSEMNVSTLELGDSALYLCASRDGQGTFTEAFFGQGTRLTVV.

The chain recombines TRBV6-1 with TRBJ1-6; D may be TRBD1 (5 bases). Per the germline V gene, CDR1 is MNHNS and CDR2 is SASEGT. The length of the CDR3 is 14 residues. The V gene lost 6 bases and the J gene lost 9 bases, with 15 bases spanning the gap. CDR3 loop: CASRTSGNPSPLHF. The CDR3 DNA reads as TGTGCCAGCAGGACATCAGGGAATCCTTCACCCCTCCACTTT.

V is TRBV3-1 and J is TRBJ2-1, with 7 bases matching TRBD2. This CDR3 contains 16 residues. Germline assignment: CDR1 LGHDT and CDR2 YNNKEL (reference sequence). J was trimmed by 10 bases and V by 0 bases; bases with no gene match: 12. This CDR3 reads CASSQDLRGTTREQFF. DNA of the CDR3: TGTGCCAGCAGCCAAGATTTGCGGGGGACTACAAGAGAGCAGTTCTTC.

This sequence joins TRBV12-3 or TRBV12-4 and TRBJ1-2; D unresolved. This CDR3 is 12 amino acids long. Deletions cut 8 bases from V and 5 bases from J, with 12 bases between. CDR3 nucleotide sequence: TGTGCCAGCGCCGACCTGGAATATGGCTACACCTTC. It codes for CASADLEYGYTF.

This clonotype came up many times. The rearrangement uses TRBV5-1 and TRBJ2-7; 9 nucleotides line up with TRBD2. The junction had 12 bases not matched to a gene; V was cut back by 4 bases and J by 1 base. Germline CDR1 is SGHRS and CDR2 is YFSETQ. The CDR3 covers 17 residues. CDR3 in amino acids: CASSTRPASGVSYEQYF. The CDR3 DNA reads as TGCGCCAGCAGCACCCGGCCGGCTAGCGGGGTTTCCTACGAGCAGTACTTC. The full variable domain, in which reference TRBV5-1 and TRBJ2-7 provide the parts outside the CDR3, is KAGVTQTPRYLIKTRGQQVTLSCSPISGHRSVSWYQQTPGQGLQFLFEYFSETQRNKGNFPGRFSGRQFSNSRSEMNVSTLELGDSALYLCASSTRPASGVSYEQYFGPGTRLTVT.

CDR3: CASSPNTFMNTEAFF. CDR3 DNA sequence: TGTGCCAGCAGCCCCAACACCTTTATGAACACTGAAGCTTTCTTT. The V call is TRBV9, the J call TRBJ1-1; the D is unclear. The CDR3 sequence is 15 residues long. Germline V gives CDR1 SGDLS, CDR2 YYNGEE. Trimming took off 4 bases at V and 0 bases at J, with 13 bases between the two ends.

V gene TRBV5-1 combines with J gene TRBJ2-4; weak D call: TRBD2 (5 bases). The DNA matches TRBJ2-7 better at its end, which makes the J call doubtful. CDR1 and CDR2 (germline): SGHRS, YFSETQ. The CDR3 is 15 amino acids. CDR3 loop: CASSVGGYAGNEQYF. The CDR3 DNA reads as TGCGCCAGCAGCGTTGGAGGCTACGCCGGGAACGAGCAGTACTTC.

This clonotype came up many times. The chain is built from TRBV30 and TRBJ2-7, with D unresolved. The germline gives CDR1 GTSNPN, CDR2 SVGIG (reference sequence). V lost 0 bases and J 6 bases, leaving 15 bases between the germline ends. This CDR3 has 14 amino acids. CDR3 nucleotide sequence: TGTGCCTGGAGTGTAACACCTGAGGTACGCGAGCAGTACTTC. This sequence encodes CAWSVTPEVREQYF.

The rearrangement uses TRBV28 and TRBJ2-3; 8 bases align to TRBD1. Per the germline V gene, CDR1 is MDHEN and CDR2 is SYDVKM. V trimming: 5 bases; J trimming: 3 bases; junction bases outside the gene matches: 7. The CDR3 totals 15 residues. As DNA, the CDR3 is TGTGCCAGCAGTCTACAGGGGGTAACGACAGATACGCAGTATTTT. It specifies CASSLQGVTTDTQYF. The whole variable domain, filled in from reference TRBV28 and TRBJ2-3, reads DVKVTQSSRYLVKRTGEKVFLECVQDMDHENMFWYRQDPGLGLRLIYFSYDVKMKEKGDIPEGYSVSREKKERFSLILESASTNQTSMYLCASSLQGVTTDTQYFGPGTRLTVL.

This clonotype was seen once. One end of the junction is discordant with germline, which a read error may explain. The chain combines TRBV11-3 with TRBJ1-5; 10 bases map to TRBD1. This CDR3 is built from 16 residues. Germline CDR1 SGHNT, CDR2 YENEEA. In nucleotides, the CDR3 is TGTGCCAGCAGCTCCGACAGGGGGCAAAGCAATCAGCCCCGGCATTTT. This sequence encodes CASSSDRGQSNQPRHF.

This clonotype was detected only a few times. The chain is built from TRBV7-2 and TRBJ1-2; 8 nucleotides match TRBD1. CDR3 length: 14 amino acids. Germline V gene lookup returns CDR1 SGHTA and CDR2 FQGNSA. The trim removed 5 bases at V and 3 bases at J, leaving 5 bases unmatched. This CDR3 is CASSQNRGDYGYTF. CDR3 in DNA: TGTGCCAGCAGCCAGAACAGGGGGGACTATGGCTACACCTTC.

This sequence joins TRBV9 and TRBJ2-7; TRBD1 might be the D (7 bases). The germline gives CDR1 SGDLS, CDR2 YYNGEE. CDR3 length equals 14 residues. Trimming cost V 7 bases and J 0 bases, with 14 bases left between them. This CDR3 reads CASGAGQSSYEQYF. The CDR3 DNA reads TGTGCCAGCGGCGCGGGACAGAGCTCCTACGAGCAGTACTTC.

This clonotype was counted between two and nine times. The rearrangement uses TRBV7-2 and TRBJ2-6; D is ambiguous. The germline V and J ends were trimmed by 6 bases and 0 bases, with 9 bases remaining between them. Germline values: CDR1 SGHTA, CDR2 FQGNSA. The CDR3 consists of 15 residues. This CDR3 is CASRSRPSGANVLTF. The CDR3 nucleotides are TGTGCCAGCAGATCCAGACCCTCTGGGGCCAACGTCCTGACTTTC.

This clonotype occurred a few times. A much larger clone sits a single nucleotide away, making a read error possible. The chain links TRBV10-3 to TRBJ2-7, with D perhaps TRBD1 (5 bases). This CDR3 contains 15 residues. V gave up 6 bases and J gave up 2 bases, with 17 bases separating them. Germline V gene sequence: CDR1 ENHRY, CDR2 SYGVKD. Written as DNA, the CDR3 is TGTGCCATCAGGGAGACAGAGTCATCCCCCTACGAGCAGTACTTC. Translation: CAIRETESSPYEQYF.

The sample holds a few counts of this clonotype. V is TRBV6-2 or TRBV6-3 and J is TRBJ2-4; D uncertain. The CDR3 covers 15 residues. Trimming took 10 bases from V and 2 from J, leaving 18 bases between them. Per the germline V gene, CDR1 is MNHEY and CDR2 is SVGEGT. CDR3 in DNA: TGTGCCACAACCCGGTGGGATGGGACCAAAAACATTCAGTACTTC. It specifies CATTRWDGTKNIQYF.

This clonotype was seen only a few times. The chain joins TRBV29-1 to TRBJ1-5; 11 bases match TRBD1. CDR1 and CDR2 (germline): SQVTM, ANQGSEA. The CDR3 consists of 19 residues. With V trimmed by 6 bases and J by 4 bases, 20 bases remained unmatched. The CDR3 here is CSVRHPGQGVTDKNQPQHF. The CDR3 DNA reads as TGCAGCGTACGACACCCGGGACAGGGGGTAACCGATAAGAATCAGCCCCAGCATTTT.

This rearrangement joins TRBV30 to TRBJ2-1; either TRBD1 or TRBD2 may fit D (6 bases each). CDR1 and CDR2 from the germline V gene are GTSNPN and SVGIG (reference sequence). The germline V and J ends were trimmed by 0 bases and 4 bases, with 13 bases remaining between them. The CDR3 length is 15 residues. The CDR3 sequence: CAWSVAQGGYNEQFF. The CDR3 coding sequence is TGTGCCTGGAGTGTCGCCCAAGGGGGGTACAATGAGCAGTTCTTC.

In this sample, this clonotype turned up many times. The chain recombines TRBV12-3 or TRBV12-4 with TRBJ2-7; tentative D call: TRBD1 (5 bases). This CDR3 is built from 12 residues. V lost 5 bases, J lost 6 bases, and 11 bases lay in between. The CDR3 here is CASSPDSVEQYF. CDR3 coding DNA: TGTGCCAGCAGTCCAGACAGTGTCGAGCAGTACTTC.

The CDR3: CATSRDRIYGYTF. The CDR3 region has the DNA TGTGCCACCAGCAGAGACAGGATCTATGGCTACACCTTC. The chain recombines TRBV15 with TRBJ1-2; D is uncertain. The germline CDR1 and CDR2 sequences are LNHNV and YYDKDF (reference sequence). This CDR3 is built from 13 residues. Trimming cost V 0 bases and J 4 bases, with 6 bases left between them. The full variable domain, completed using reference TRBV15 and TRBJ1-2, is DAMVIQNPRYQVTQFGKPVTLSCSQTLNHNVMYWYQQKSSQAPKLLFHYYDKDFNNEADTPDNFQSRRPNTSFCFLDIRSPGLGDTAMYLCATSRDRIYGYTFGSGTRLTVV.